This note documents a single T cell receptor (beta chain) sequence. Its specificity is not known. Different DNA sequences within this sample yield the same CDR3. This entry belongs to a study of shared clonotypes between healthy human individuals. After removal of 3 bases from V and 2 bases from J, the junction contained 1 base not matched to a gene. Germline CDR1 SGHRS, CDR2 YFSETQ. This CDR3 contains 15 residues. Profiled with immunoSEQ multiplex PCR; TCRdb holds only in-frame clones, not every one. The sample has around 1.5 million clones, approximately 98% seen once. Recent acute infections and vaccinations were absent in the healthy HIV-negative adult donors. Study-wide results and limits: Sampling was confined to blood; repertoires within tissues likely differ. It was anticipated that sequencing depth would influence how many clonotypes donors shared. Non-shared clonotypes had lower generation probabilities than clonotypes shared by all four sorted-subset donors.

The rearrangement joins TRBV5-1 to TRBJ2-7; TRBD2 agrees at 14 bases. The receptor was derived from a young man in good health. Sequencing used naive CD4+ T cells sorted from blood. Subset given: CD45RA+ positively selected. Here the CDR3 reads CASSSGLAGAYEQYF. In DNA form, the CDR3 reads TGCGCCAGCAGCTCGGGACTAGCGGGAGCCTACGAGCAGTACTTC. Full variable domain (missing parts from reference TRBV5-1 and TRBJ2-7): KAGVTQTPRYLIKTRGQQVTLSCSPISGHRSVSWYQQTPGQGLQFLFEYFSETQRNKGNFPGRFSGRQFSNSRSEMNVSTLELGDSALYLCASSSGLAGAYEQYFGPGTRLTVT.